The present entry profiles one T cell receptor (beta chain) with its context. The observed sequence ends 3 residues before the CDR3 terminus, with the missing tail filled in from the germline J gene. The sample comes from a study of T cells in women clearing cervical HPV infection. Whole-study context: Cases were women with histologically confirmed HPV16-related CIN3 or worse, including a couple of invasive cancers. Controls gave blood once infection was undetectable; cases at lesion identification.

The assay was immunoSEQ multiplex PCR, and TCRdb's table has in-frame clones only and misses some. Recorded for this sample: 40,000 to 55,000 clones. All donors had a single incident cervical HPV16 infection, not prevalent. Germline-derived CDR1 and CDR2 are KGHSH and LQKENI. The junction had 2 bases not matched to a gene; V was cut back by 2 bases and J by 5 bases. The length of the CDR3 is 13 residues. Specimen: blood buffy coat. The source is a woman aged 18-69 years with a cervical HPV16 infection that either progressed to CIN3+ or cleared (not recorded which). The chain couples TRBV18 to TRBJ2-5, with TRBD2 identical over 7 bases. The covered CDR3 bases are TGTGCCAGCTCACCAGGACTAGGTGAGACC. Encoded protein: CASSPGLGET. The full-length CDR3 reads as CASSPGLGETQYF.